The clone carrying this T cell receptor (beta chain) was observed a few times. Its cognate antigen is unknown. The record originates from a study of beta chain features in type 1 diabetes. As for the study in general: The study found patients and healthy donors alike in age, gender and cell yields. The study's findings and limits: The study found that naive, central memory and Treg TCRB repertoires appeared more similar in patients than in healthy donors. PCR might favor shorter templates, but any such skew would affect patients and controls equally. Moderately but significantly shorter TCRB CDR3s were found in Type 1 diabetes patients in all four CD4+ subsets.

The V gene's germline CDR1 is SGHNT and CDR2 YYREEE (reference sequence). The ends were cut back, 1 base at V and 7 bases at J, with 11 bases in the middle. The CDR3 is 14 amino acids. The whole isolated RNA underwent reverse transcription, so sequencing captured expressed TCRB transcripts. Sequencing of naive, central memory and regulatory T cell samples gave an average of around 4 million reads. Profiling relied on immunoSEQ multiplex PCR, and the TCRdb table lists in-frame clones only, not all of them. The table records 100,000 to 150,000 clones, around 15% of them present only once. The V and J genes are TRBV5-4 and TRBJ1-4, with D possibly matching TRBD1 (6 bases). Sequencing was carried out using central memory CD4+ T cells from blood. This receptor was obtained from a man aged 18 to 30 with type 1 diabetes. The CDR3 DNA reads TGTGCCAGCAGCTTGCAGGGGTTGGGTGAAAAACTGTTTTTT. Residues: CASSLQGLGEKLFF.